These 26 T cell receptor beta chains were all obtained from the same sample, sequenced in a study of regulatory T cells in long-lasting Graves disease. In building TCR beta libraries, iRepertoire HTBI primers were used together with Arm-PCR of CDR3 regions. TCRdb analysed the multiplex PCR reads with MiXCR anew, one entry per CDR3 protein. This table holds approximately 400,000 distinct CDR3 sequences, approximately 12% found once. Time point: newly diagnosed GD, antithyroid drugs for less than 3 months. Following extraction of RNA from PBMCs, that RNA was used to make the TCR library. These same data were also listed under a study on T cells in Graves' hyperthyroidism and ophthalmopathy.

Here the sequenced sample was peripheral blood mononuclear cells (PBMCs), taken at new diagnosis, from a patient treated with antithyroid drugs. The receptors derive from a woman in her late teens or twenties with Graves disease.

The CDR3 coding sequence is TGTGCCAGCTCACAAAGTCCTCTCAGCTCCTACGAGCAGTACGTC. This translates into CASSQSPLSSYEQYV. The chain joins TRBV11-2 to TRBJ2-7; D ambiguous. V lost 8 bases and J 0 bases, leaving 17 bases between the germline ends. The CDR3 spans 15 residues. CDR1 and CDR2 (germline): SGHAT, FQNNGV.

The rearrangement uses TRBV4-1 and TRBJ1-2; the match to TRBD1 covers 12 bases. Germline CDR1 MGHRA, CDR2 YSYEKL. Germline trimming cut 0 bases from V and 8 bases from J; bases unmatched to any gene: 10. The CDR3 covers 17 residues. Written as DNA, the CDR3 is TGCGCCAGCAGCCAAGATCTCGGGACAGGGGGCGCGTCGGGCTACACCTTC. The encoded protein is CASSQDLGTGGASGYTF.

This clonotype was counted at least ten times. The rearrangement uses TRBV27 and TRBJ1-2; no definite D call. Germline lookup yields CDR1 MNHEY and CDR2 SMNVEV (reference sequence). CDR3 size: 14 residues. The V end lost 1 base, the J end lost 2 bases, and 8 bases lay between the germline ends. Here the CDR3 DNA reads TGTGCCAGCAGTTTATTGGGAGGGAACTATGGCTACACCTTC. It codes for CASSLLGGNYGYTF.

The chain uses TRBV4-3 and TRBJ2-1, with 8 bases that match TRBD1. Trimming took 5 bases from V and 9 from J; bases not matched to a gene: 9. Germline CDR1 is LGHNA and CDR2 is YSLEER. This CDR3 has 14 amino acids. The CDR3 sequence: CASSSGQGAVEQFF. CDR3 DNA sequence: TGCGCCAGCAGCTCAGGGCAGGGGGCGGTTGAGCAGTTCTTC.

This clonotype was observed a handful of times. This sequence joins TRBV5-1 and TRBJ2-1, with 8 nucleotides matching TRBD1. There are 13 residues in the CDR3. Per the germline V gene, CDR1 is SGHRS and CDR2 is YFSETQ. The V segment lost 3 bases and the J segment 13 bases; nucleotides outside the gene matches: 9. The CDR3 is CASSYPQGGPQFF. The CDR3 coding sequence is TGCGCCAGCAGCTACCCACAGGGGGGACCCCAGTTCTTC.

J is TRBJ1-5 and V is TRBV28; TRBD1 aligns across 10 bases. The V gene end was trimmed by 2 bases and the J gene end by 6 bases; junction bases not matched to a gene: 4. Germline V gene data show CDR1 as MDHEN and CDR2 as SYDVKM. This CDR3 region has 15 residues. The CDR3 loop is CASSLRDRGAQPQHF. CDR3 nucleotide sequence: TGTGCCAGCAGTTTAAGGGACAGGGGTGCTCAGCCCCAGCATTTT.

This clonotype was seen repeatedly, ten times or more. The V call is TRBV6-5, the J call TRBJ1-3; D not resolved. The CDR3 totals 14 residues. In germline, CDR1 is MNHEY, CDR2 SVGAGI. Trimming took off 2 bases at V and 1 base at J, with 6 bases between the two ends. The chain's CDR3 is CASSYGQSGNTIYF. The CDR3 nucleotides read TGTGCCAGCAGTTACGGGCAGTCTGGAAACACCATATATTTT.

This clonotype was counted many times. The chain couples TRBV7-3 to TRBJ2-1, with 13 bases that match TRBD2. The germline V gene encodes CDR1 SGHTA and CDR2 FQGTGA. Trimming removed 0 bases from V and 9 bases from J; junction bases left unmatched: 2. The CDR3 runs 15 residues. DNA for the CDR3: TGTGCCAGCAGCTTAACCGGACTAGCGGGGGCTGAGCAGTTCTTC. Its translation is CASSLTGLAGAEQFF.

The chain combines TRBV4-3 with TRBJ2-1, with D uncertain. Between the trimmed V and J ends, which lost 0 bases and 4 bases, there was a span of 7 bases. CDR3 size: 14 residues. CDR1 is LGHNA, CDR2 YSLEER, per germline. Here the CDR3 DNA reads TGCGCCAGCAGCCAAGACGGATTTTACAATGAGCAGTTCTTC. Translated, it gives CASSQDGFYNEQFF.

The sample holds a few counts of this clonotype. The chain combines TRBV29-1 with TRBJ2-1; 8 bases align to TRBD1. The CDR3 totals 12 residues. In germline, CDR1 is SQVTM, CDR2 ANQGSEA. J lost 8 bases, V lost 6 bases, and 6 bases had no gene match. CDR3 loop: CSVGQVIDEQFF. For the CDR3, the DNA is TGCAGCGTGGGACAGGTTATCGATGAGCAGTTCTTC.

Ten or more counts support this clonotype. The rearrangement joins TRBV12-3 or TRBV12-4 to TRBJ1-1; 9 bases match TRBD1. V was pared by 5 bases and J by 0 bases, with 7 bases of the junction left unmatched. The CDR3 runs 16 residues. The CDR3 DNA follows: TGTGCCAGCAGTCACCGGGACAGGGCGATGAACACTGAAGCTTTCTTT. Translated, it gives CASSHRDRAMNTEAFF.

There are a few counts of this clonotype. The chain joins TRBV10-3 to TRBJ2-3, with 9 bases that match TRBD2. This CDR3 spans 15 amino acids. Trimming took 5 bases from V and 0 from J; bases not matched to a gene: 3. Germline CDR1 reads ENHRY; CDR2 reads SYGVKD. The CDR3 protein is CAISLSGGSTDTQYF. In nucleotides, the CDR3 is TGTGCCATCAGTCTTAGCGGGGGCAGCACAGATACGCAGTATTTT.

This clonotype occurred many times. The V call is TRBV11-2, the J call TRBJ2-1; D is possibly TRBD1 or TRBD2 (6 bases each). The V gene lost 1 base and the J gene lost 6 bases, with 13 bases spanning the gap. The CDR3 loop spans 15 amino acids. From germline, CDR1 is SGHAT and CDR2 FQNNGV. The CDR3 protein is CASSLGQGRFNEQFF. DNA for the CDR3: TGTGCCAGCAGCTTAGGCCAGGGGAGGTTCAATGAGCAGTTCTTC. Together with reference TRBV11-2 and TRBJ2-1, the CDR3 gives the full variable domain: EAGVAQSPRYKIIEKRQSVAFWCNPISGHATLYWYQQILGQGPKLLIQFQNNGVVDDSQLPKDRFSAERLKGVDSTLKIQPAKLEDSAVYLCASSLGQGRFNEQFFGPGTRLTVL.

This clonotype was seen at least ten times. The rearrangement joins TRBV7-8 to TRBJ1-1; 9 bases match TRBD1. The germline V gene has CDR1 SGHVS and CDR2 FQNEAQ. The CDR3 has 15 residues. J lost 5 bases, V lost 3 bases, and 7 bases had no gene match. The CDR3 is CASSFHRGPGTEAFF. In nucleotides, the CDR3 is TGTGCCAGCAGCTTTCACAGGGGGCCGGGAACTGAAGCTTTCTTT.

Many counts were recorded for this clonotype. The chain combines TRBV29-1 with TRBJ1-1, with TRBD1 matching over 8 bases. The junction had 5 bases not matched to a gene; V was cut back by 8 bases and J by 6 bases. The CDR3 loop spans 11 amino acids. Germline values: CDR1 SQVTM, CDR2 ANQGSEA. The CDR3 reads CSCGQGPEAFF. The CDR3 DNA sequence: TGCAGCTGTGGACAGGGCCCTGAAGCTTTCTTT.

This clonotype was detected a few times. The rearrangement uses TRBV30 and TRBJ1-1; unclear D gene. V lost 1 base, J lost 2 bases, and 8 bases lay in between. The CDR3 runs 13 residues. In germline, CDR1 is GTSNPN, CDR2 SVGIG (reference sequence). This chain's CDR3 is CAWSDVGNTEAFF. The CDR3 nucleotides read TGTGCCTGGAGTGATGTCGGAAACACTGAAGCTTTCTTT.

This clonotype was seen at least ten times. This chain uses TRBV10-3 with TRBJ2-3; D gene unclear. The germline V gene has CDR1 ENHRY and CDR2 SYGVKD. The CDR3 covers 12 residues. The V end lost 2 bases, the J end lost 5 bases, and 5 bases lay between the germline ends. The CDR3 protein is CAISEVVDTQYF. CDR3 in DNA: TGTGCCATCAGTGAGGTAGTAGATACGCAGTATTTT.

This clonotype was observed many times. The J gene is TRBJ2-3, the V gene TRBV7-2; D is unresolved. Germline values: CDR1 SGHTA, CDR2 FQGNSA. Trimming cost V 2 bases and J 2 bases, with 11 bases left between them. The CDR3 extends over 15 amino acids. CDR3 protein: CASSLNGRFTDTQYF. CDR3 nucleotides: TGTGCCAGCAGCTTAAACGGCAGATTCACAGATACGCAGTATTTT.

This chain connects TRBV18 to TRBJ1-2; 8 nucleotides line up with TRBD1. With V trimmed by 6 bases and J by 3 bases, 3 bases remained unmatched. This CDR3 has 13 residues. The V gene's germline CDR1 is KGHSH and CDR2 LQKENI. The DNA for the CDR3 is TGTGCCAGCTCGACGGACAGGGACTATGGCTACACCTTC. Protein sequence: CASSTDRDYGYTF.

This clonotype has a count of ten or more. The V gene is TRBV20-1, the J gene TRBJ2-1, with TRBD2 as a possible D gene (7 bases). V lost 2 bases and J lost 7, with 15 bases in between. The CDR3 runs to 14 residues. The germline CDR1 and CDR2 sequences are DFQATT and SNEGSKA (reference sequence). The CDR3 DNA reads TGCAGTGCTAGAAGGGGGGGCCTCGGTAATGAGCAGTTCTTC. Translation gives CSARRGGLGNEQFF.

V and J are TRBV6-5 and TRBJ1-1; weak D call: TRBD1 (6 bases). V lost 4 bases and J 8 bases, leaving 17 bases between the germline ends. CDR3 length equals 14 residues. Germline V gene data show CDR1 as MNHEY and CDR2 as SVGAGI. The DNA for the CDR3 is TGTGCCAGCAGTTTTCGGGCAGGGGTCCGAGAAGCTTTCTTT. It yields the protein CASSFRAGVREAFF.

The sample holds many counts of this clonotype. The rearrangement joins TRBV6-1 to TRBJ2-7; 7 positions match TRBD1. J gave up 2 bases and V 6 bases, and 13 bases lay outside the gene matches. CDR1 is MNHNS, CDR2 SASEGT, per germline. The CDR3 has 16 amino acids. The DNA for the CDR3 is TGTGCCAGCAGGCAAGATTTAGGGGGCAAAACCTACGAGCAGTACTTC. It encodes CASRQDLGGKTYEQYF.

This clonotype was found many times. The CDR3 here is CASSPPGGRYNEQFF. The DNA of the CDR3 is TGTGCCAGCAGCCCTCCCGGGGGAAGATACAATGAGCAGTTCTTC. The genes are TRBV12-3 or TRBV12-4 and TRBJ2-1; TRBD2 is a possible D gene (6 bases). The CDR3 consists of 15 residues. Trimming stripped 6 bases from V and 4 bases from J, with 16 bases between.

This clonotype showed up many times. This chain uses TRBV7-2 with TRBJ1-2; D unresolved. CDR3 length equals 15 residues. Germline V CDR1 and CDR2: SGHTA, FQGNSA. Trimming removed 6 bases at V and 0 bases at J, with 14 bases between. The CDR3 DNA is TGTGCCAGCAGATTCGGTGGCAGAGCTAACTATGGCTACACCTTC. Translation: CASRFGGRANYGYTF.

In its sample, this clonotype was seen many times. The chain uses TRBV6-1 and TRBJ2-7, with unresolved D. CDR3 length equals 14 residues. The germline V gene has CDR1 MNHNS and CDR2 SASEGT. Trimming shortened V by 4 bases and J by 7 bases, and 17 bases separated the two germline ends. The CDR3 reads CASSGAMGSGEQYV. The DNA of the CDR3 is TGTGCCAGCAGTGGGGCCATGGGTTCTGGGGAGCAGTACGTC.

The sample holds many counts of this clonotype. This sequence joins TRBV12-3 or TRBV12-4 and TRBJ2-1; TRBD2 is a possible D gene (5 bases). V lost 8 bases, J lost 6 bases, and 14 bases lay in between. This CDR3 has 13 residues. The CDR3 sequence: CASGLALGNEQFF. For the CDR3, the DNA is TGTGCCAGCGGGCTAGCCTTAGGCAATGAGCAGTTCTTC.